This TCR beta chain was identified in a study of cytomegalovirus exposure and HLA in healthy donors. CDR3 size: 15 residues. Looked up from germline, CDR1 is SGDLS and CDR2 is YYNGEE. With V trimmed by 2 bases and J by 7 bases, 7 bases remained unmatched. General observations from the study: In all likelihood, a cluster of highly shared sequence variants was a sequencing artifact.

To note about this clone: The antigen remains unidentified. In the same sample, other DNA sequences code for this CDR3.

Researchers ran the PCR with 60 Vbeta and 13 Jbeta primers. Generated by immunoSEQ multiplex PCR, the TCRdb table keeps only in-frame clones and is missing some. The repertoire has some 90,000 clones, around three quarters of them found once; the top ten carry 0.57%. The J gene is TRBJ2-2, the V gene TRBV9; TRBD1 agrees at 8 bases. The receptor's source is a man aged 30 to 45 in good health and CMV-seronegative. What was sequenced was PBMCs. The CDR3 DNA reads TGTGCCAGCAGCGTTGAAGGACAGGGAGTCGGGGAGCTGTTTTTT. Its translation: CASSVEGQGVGELFF. The full variable domain, with the rest looked up from reference TRBV9 and TRBJ2-2, is DSGVTQTPKHLITATGQRVTLRCSPRSGDLSVYWYQQSLDQGLQFLIQYYNGEERAKGNILERFSAQQFPDLHSELNLSSLELGDSALYFCASSVEGQGVGELFFGEGSRLTVL.